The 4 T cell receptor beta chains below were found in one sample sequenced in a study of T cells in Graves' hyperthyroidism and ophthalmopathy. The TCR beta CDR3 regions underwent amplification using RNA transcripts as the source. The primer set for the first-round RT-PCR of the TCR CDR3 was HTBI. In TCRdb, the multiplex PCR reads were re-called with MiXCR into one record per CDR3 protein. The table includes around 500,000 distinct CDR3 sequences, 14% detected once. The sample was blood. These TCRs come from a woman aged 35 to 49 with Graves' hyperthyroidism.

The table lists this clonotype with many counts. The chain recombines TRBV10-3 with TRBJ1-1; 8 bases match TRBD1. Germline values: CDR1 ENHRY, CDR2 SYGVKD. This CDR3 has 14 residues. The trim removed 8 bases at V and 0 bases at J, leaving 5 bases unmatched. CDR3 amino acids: CAIRGGQVNTEAFF. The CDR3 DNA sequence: TGTGCCATCCGGGGGGGACAGGTGAACACTGAAGCTTTCTTT.

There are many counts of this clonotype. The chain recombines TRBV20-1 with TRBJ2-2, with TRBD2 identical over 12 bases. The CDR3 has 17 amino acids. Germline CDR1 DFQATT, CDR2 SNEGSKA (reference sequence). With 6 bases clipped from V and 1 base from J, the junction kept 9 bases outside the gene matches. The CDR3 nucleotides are TGCAGTGCCCGAAGGGCTAGCGGGAGGGAGAACACCGGGGAGCTGTTTTTT. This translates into CSARRASGRENTGELFF.

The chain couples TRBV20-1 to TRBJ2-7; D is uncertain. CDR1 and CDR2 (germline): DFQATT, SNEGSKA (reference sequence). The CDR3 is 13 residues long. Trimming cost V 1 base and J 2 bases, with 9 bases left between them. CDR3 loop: CSARGGPPYEQYF. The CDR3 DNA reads TGCAGTGCTAGAGGTGGGCCCCCCTACGAGCAGTACTTC.

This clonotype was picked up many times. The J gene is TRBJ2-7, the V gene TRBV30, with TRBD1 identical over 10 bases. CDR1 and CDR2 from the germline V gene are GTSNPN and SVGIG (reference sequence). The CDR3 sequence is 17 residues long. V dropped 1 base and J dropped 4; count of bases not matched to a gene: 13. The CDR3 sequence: CAWSAGSGTGVRYEQYF. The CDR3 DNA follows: TGTGCCTGGAGTGCCGGTTCCGGGACAGGGGTTAGGTACGAGCAGTACTTC.